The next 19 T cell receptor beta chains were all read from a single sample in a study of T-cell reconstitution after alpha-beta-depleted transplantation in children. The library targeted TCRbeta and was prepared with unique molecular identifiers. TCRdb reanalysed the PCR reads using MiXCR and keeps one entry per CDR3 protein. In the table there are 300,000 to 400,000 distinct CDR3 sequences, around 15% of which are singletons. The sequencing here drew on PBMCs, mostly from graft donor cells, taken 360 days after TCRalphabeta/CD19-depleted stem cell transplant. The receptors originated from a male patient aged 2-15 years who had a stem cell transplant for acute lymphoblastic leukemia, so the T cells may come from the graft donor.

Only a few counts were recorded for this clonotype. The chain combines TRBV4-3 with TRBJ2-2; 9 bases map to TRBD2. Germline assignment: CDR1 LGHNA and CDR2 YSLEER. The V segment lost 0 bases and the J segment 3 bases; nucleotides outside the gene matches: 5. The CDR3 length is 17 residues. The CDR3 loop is CASSQDRTSDYTGELFF. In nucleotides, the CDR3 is TGCGCCAGCAGCCAAGATCGGACTAGCGACTACACCGGGGAGCTGTTTTTT.

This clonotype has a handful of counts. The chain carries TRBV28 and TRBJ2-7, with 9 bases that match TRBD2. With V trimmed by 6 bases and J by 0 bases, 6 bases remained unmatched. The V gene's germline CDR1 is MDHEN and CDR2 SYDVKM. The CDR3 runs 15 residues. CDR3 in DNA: TGTGCCAGCAGAGCTAGCGGGGTAATCTCCTACGAGCAGTACTTC. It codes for CASRASGVISYEQYF.

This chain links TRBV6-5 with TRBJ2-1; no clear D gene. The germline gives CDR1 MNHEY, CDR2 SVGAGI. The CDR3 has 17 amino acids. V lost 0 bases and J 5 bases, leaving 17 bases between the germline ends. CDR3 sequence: CASSYSELPPIHNEQFF. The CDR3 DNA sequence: TGTGCCAGCAGTTACTCAGAACTACCACCAATTCACAATGAGCAGTTCTTC.

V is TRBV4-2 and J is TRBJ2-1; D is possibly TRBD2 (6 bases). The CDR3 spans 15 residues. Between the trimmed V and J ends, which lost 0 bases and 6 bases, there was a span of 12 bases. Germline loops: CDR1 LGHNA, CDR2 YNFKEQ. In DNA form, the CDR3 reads TGTGCCAGCAGCCAAGACGGGGGAGCTTCCAATGAGCAGTTCTTC. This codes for CASSQDGGASNEQFF.

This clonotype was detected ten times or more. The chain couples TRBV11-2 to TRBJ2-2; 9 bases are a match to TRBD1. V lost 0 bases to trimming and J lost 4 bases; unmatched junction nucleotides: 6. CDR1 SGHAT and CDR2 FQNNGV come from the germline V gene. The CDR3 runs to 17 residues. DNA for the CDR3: TGTGCCAGCAGCTTAGACCGACAGGGGGTAACCACCGGGGAGCTGTTTTTT. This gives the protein CASSLDRQGVTTGELFF.

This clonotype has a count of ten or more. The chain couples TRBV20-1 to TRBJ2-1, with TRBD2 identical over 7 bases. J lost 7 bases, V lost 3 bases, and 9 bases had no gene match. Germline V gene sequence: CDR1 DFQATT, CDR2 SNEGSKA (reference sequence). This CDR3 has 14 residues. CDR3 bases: TGCAGTGCTAGTCGGGAACTAGCGTATAATGAGCAGTTCTTC. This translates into CSASRELAYNEQFF.

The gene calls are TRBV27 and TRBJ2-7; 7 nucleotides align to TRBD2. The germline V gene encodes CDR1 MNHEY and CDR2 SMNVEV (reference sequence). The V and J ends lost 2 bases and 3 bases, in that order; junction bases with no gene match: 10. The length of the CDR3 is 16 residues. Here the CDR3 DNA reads TGTGCCAGCAGTTTAAGGGGACTAACCCTATTCTACGAGCAGTACTTC. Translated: CASSLRGLTLFYEQYF.

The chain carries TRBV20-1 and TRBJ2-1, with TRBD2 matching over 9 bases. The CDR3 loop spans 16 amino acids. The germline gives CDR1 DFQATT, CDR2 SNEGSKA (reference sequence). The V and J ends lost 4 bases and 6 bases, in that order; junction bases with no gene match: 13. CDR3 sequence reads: CSATPVGTSPSNEQFF. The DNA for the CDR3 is TGCAGTGCTACGCCGGTGGGGACTAGCCCAAGCAATGAGCAGTTCTTC.

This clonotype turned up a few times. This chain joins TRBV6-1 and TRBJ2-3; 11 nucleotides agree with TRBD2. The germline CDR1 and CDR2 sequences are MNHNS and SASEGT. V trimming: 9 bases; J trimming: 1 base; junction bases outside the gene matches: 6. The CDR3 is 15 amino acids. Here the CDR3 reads CASNQLAGGTDTQYF. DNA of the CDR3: TGTGCCAGTAACCAACTAGCGGGAGGCACAGATACGCAGTATTTT.

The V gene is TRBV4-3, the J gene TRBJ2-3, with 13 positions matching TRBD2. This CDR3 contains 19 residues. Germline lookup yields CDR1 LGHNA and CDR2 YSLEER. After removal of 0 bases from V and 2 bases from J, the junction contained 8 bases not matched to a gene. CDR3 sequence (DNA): TGCGCCAGCAGCCAAGATAGCACTAGCGGGAGGGCCCTCACAGATACGCAGTATTTT. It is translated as CASSQDSTSGRALTDTQYF.

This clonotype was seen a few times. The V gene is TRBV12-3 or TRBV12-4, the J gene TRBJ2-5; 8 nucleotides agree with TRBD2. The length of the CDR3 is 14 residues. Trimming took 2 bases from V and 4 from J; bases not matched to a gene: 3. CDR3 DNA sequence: TGTGCCAGCAGTTTACGGACTAGCCTAGAGACCCAGTACTTC. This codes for CASSLRTSLETQYF.

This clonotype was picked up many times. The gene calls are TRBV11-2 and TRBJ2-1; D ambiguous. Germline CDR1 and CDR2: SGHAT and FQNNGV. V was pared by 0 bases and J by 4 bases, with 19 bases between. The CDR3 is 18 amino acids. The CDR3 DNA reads TGTGCCAGCAGCTTAGATGGGGTCGGGCTAATAGCTTACAATGAGCAGTTCTTC. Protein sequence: CASSLDGVGLIAYNEQFF.

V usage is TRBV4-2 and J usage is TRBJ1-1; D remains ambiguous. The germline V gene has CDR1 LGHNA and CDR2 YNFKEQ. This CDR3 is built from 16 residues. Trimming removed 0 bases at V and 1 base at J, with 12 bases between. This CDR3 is CASSQDPSHRNTEAFF. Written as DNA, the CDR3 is TGTGCCAGCAGCCAAGATCCCTCCCACAGGAACACTGAAGCTTTCTTT.

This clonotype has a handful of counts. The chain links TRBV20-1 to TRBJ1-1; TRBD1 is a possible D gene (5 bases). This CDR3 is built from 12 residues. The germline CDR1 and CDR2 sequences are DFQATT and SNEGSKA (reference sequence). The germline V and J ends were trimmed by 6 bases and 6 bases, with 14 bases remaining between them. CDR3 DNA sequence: TGCAGTGCAGGCAGGGAGTATCCTGAAGCTTTCTTT. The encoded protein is CSAGREYPEAFF.

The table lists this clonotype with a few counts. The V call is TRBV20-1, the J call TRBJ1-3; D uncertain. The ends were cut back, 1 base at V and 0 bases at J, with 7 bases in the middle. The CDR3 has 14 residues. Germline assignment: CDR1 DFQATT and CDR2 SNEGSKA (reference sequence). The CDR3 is CSARALSSGNTIYF. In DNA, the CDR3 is TGCAGTGCTAGAGCCCTATCCTCTGGAAACACCATATATTTT.

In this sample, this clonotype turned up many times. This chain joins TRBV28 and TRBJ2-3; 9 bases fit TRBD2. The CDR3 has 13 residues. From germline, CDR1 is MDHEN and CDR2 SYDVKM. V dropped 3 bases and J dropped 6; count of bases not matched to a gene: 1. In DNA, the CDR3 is TGTGCCAGCAGTTTGGCGGGAGGGGATACGCAGTATTTT. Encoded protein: CASSLAGGDTQYF.

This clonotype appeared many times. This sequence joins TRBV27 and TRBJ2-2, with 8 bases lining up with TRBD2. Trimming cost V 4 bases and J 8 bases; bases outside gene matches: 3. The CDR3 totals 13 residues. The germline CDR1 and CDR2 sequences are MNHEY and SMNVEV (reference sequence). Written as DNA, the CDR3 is TGTGCCAGCAGTTCACCGGGAGGGGGGGAGCTGTTTTTT. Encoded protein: CASSSPGGGELFF.

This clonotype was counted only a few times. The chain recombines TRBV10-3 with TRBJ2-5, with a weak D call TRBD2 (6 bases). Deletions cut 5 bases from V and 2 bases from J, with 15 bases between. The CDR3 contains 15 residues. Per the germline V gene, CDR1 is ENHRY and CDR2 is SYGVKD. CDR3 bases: TGTGCCATCAGTCCGGGACTCGCCAGACAAGAGACCCAGTACTTC. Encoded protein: CAISPGLARQETQYF.

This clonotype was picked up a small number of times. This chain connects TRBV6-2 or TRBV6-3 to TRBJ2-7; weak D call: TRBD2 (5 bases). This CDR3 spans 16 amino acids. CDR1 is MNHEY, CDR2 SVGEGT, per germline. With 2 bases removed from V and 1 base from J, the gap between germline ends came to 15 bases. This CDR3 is CASSYLGRRGSYEQYF. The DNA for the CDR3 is TGTGCCAGCAGTTACCTAGGGCGAAGAGGGTCCTACGAGCAGTACTTC.